This entry is about one T cell receptor (beta chain). As yet, its antigen is unknown. CDR3 length: 17 residues. The sample belongs to a study of CXCR3-negative and CXCR3-positive naive CD8 T cells. About the research overall: Approximately 140 million TRB reads were obtained in total, which works out to about 1.5 +/- 0.3 million per library.

Points from the study as a whole: Each naive subset displayed comparably high diversity, whereas memory CD8+ cells displayed much lower diversity. TRB CDR3s of CXCR3-positive naive cells were more hydrophobic than those of CXCR3-negative naive cells.

CD8+ T cell subsets were each sorted in triplicate, more than 250,000 cells apiece. The method, 5' RACE with UMI labels, was used to prepare the TRB cDNA libraries. From the 5' RACE reads, TCRdb lists one entry per CDR3 protein and no DNA. This sample's clone table lists some 130,000 distinct CDR3 sequences. V gene TRBV12-3 or TRBV12-4 combines with J gene TRBJ2-2; TCRdb designates TRBD1, a call that cannot be tested without DNA. The sequenced sample consisted of naive CXCR3- CD8+ T cells from blood. Subset meaning: CD45RO-CCR7+CD27+CD95- naive CD8+ T cells lacking CXCR3 (TNR3-). The sequence derives from a human donor in good health. Some clones in this sample may be carry-over from other donors' samples. CDR3 in amino acids: CASRPPVAGGYTGELFF.